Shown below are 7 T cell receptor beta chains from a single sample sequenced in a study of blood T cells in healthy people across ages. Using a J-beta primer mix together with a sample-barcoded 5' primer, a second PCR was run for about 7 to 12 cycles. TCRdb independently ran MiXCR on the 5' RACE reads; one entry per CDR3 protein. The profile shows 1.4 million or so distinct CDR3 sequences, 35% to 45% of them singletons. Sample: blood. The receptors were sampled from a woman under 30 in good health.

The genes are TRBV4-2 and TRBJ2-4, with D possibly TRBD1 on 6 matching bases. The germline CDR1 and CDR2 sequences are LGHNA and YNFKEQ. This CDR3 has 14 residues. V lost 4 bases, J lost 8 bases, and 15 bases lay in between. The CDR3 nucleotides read TGTGCCAGCAGCCGGAACAGGGTGGGTGACATTCAGTACTTC. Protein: CASSRNRVGDIQYF.

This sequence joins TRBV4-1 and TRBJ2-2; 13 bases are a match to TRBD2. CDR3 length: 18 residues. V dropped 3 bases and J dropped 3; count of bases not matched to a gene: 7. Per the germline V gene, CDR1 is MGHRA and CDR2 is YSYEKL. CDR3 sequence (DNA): TGCGCCAGCAGCCAGGCCGGACTAGCGGGGGTCTACACCGGGGAGCTGTTTTTT. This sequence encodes CASSQAGLAGVYTGELFF.

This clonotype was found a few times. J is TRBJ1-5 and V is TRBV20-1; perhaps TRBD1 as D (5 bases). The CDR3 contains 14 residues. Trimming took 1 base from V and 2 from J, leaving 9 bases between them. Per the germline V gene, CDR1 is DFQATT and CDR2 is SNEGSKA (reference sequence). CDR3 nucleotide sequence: TGCAGTGCTAGAGGGGGCCGGGGCAATCAGCCCCAGCATTTT. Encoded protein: CSARGGRGNQPQHF.

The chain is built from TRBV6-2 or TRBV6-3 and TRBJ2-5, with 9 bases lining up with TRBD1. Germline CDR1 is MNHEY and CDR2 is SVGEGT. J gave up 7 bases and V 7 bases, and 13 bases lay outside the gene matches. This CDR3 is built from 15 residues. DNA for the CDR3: TGTGCCAGCAACCTAAAGGGACAGGGTAAGGCGACCCAGTACTTC. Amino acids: CASNLKGQGKATQYF.

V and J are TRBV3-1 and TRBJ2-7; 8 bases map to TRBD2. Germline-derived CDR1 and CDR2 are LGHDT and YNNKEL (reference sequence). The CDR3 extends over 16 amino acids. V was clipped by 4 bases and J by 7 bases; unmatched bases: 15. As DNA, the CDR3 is TGTGCCAGCAGCCTAAGGGTAGCGGGACACTACAATGAGCAGTACTTC. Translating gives CASSLRVAGHYNEQYF.

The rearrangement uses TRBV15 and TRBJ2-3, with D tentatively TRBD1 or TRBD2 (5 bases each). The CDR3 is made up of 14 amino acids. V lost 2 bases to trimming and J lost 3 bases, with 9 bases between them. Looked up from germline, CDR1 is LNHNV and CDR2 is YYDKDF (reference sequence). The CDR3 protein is CATSRPWGTDTQYF. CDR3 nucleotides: TGTGCCACCAGCAGACCGTGGGGGACAGATACGCAGTATTTT.

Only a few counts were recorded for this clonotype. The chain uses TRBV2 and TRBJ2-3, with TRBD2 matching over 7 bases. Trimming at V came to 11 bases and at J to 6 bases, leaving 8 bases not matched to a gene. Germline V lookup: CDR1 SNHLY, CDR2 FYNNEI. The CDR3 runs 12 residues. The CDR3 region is CAVDSGEDTQYF. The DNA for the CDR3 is TGTGCCGTTGACAGCGGGGAGGATACGCAGTATTTT. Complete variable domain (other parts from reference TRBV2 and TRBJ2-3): EPEVTQTPSHQVTQMGQEVILRCVPISNHLYFYWYRQILGQKVEFLVSFYNNEISEKSEIFDDQFSVERPDGSNFTLKIRSTKLEDSAMYFCAVDSGEDTQYFGPGTRLTVL.